The clone carrying this T cell receptor beta chain was seen a few times. Methods used by the authors: Reference gene primer amplification yielded estimated nucleated cell counts. TCRdb's copy holds only in-frame clones and misses some; the assay was immunoSEQ multiplex PCR. V, J and clone size are taken as reported in that table, and D and trimming were inferred from the DNA itself. Of 150,000 to 170,000 clones in the sample, about 88% were seen once. V lost 3 bases and J lost 3, with 3 bases in between. CDR3 length equals 11 residues. Adults between about 18 and 95 years of age took part from 20 to 25 US areas. Clinical history as reported by participants underpinned cohort assignment. Either two negative PCRs, clearance, or symptom resolution qualified Cohort 3 donors as recovered. The data belong to a study of blood T cell repertoires in COVID-19.

The sequencing input was PBMCs or T cells enriched from blood (not recorded which). This clonotype originated in a man aged 50-59 years who had recovered from COVID-19. The chain carries TRBV12-3 or TRBV12-4 and TRBJ2-7; D gene ambiguous. For the CDR3, the DNA is TGTGCCAGCAGTTTCAGCTACGAGCAGTACTTC. It yields the protein CASSFSYEQYF.